The rows below give T cell receptor beta chains drawn from one sample of a study. Using its own MiXCR run on the 5' RACE reads, TCRdb lists one record per CDR3 protein. This sample has around 33,000 distinct CDR3 sequences, with around a quarter found just once. Sequencing was performed on memory CD4+ T cells sorted from blood. These receptors originate from a female donor with breast cancer. Both conserved end residues are part of each CDR3. D genes are given only for firm matches. Some rows mark clone size as missing; the rest say once, few, many or name a class of expanded clone.

clone_size: few
v_call: TRBV28
j_call: TRBJ1-5
d_call: .
cdr3_nt: TGTGCCAGCAGTAGACGAGACAATCAGCCCCAGCATTTT
cdr3_aa: CASSRRDNQPQHF

clone_size: many
v_call: TRBV5-1
j_call: TRBJ2-5
d_call: .
cdr3_nt: TGCGCCAGCAGCGAGGAAAACCTCACCCAGTACTTC
cdr3_aa: CASSEENLTQYF

clone_size: .
v_call: TRBV6-4
j_call: TRBJ2-1
d_call: TRBD2
cdr3_nt: TGTGCCAGCAGTGACTCGACTAGCGGGAGCAATGAGCAGTTCTTC
cdr3_aa: CASSDSTSGSNEQFF

clone_size: .
v_call: TRBV7-3
j_call: TRBJ2-7
d_call: TRBD1
cdr3_nt: TGTGCCAGCAGCTTGGGACAGAACTACGAGCAGTACTTC
cdr3_aa: CASSLGQNYEQYF

clone_size: few
v_call: TRBV29-1
j_call: TRBJ2-2
d_call: TRBD1
cdr3_nt: TGCAGCGTTGAAGTAGCGTCCGGGGACAGGGGAGGCACCGGGGAGCTGTTTTTT
cdr3_aa: CSVEVASGDRGGTGELFF

clone_size: many
v_call: TRBV7-2
j_call: TRBJ2-1
d_call: .
cdr3_nt: TGTGCCAGCAGCTTTCGGGTAGGAAACAATGAGCAGTTCTTC
cdr3_aa: CASSFRVGNNEQFF

clone_size: .
v_call: TRBV6-6
j_call: TRBJ2-1
d_call: .
cdr3_nt: TGTGCCAGCAGTTACCCCACGGGATACAATGAGCAGTTCTTC
cdr3_aa: CASSYPTGYNEQFF

clone_size: once
v_call: TRBV15
j_call: TRBJ2-7
d_call: .
cdr3_nt: TGTGCCACCAGCAGAGATGAGGGGGAGTGGCTGTTCGAGCAGTACTTC
cdr3_aa: CATSRDEGEWLFEQYF

clone_size: few
v_call: TRBV11-3
j_call: TRBJ2-2
d_call: .
cdr3_nt: TGTGCCAGCAGCGCGGGGTCCACCGGGGAGCTGTTTTTT
cdr3_aa: CASSAGSTGELFF

clone_size: many
v_call: TRBV27
j_call: TRBJ2-7
d_call: .
cdr3_nt: TGTGCCAGCAGTTTGGGGACGCCCTCCTACGAGCAGTACTTC
cdr3_aa: CASSLGTPSYEQYF

clone_size: many
v_call: TRBV4-2
j_call: TRBJ2-7
d_call: TRBD2
cdr3_nt: TGTGCCAGCAGCCCCTGGACTAGCGGCTACGAGCAGTACTTC
cdr3_aa: CASSPWTSGYEQYF

clone_size: .
v_call: TRBV20-1
j_call: TRBJ2-4
d_call: TRBD1
cdr3_nt: TGCAGTGCTTACACAGGGGGCGCGATGAGAAACATTCAGTACTTC
cdr3_aa: CSAYTGGAMRNIQYF

clone_size: few
v_call: TRBV2
j_call: TRBJ2-3
d_call: .
cdr3_nt: TGTGCCAGCAGCGACGGCCGGAACAGGACGCCGCAGTATTTT
cdr3_aa: CASSDGRNRTPQYF

clone_size: few
v_call: TRBV14
j_call: TRBJ1-1
d_call: .
cdr3_nt: TGTGCCAGCAGCCAAGATTACGGGAACACTGAAGCTTTCTTT
cdr3_aa: CASSQDYGNTEAFF

clone_size: few
v_call: TRBV7-9
j_call: TRBJ2-7
d_call: .
cdr3_nt: TGTGCCAGCAGCTTAGATGTCTACGAGCAGTACTTC
cdr3_aa: CASSLDVYEQYF

clone_size: .
v_call: TRBV5-4
j_call: TRBJ2-3
d_call: .
cdr3_nt: TGTGCCAGCAGCTTGGCTGGGGGGGCCCCCACAGATACGCAGTATTTT
cdr3_aa: CASSLAGGAPTDTQYF

clone_size: .
v_call: TRBV5-4
j_call: TRBJ1-5
d_call: .
cdr3_nt: TGTGCCAGCAGCCACGGGGGTGTGAGCAATCAGCCCCAGCATTTT
cdr3_aa: CASSHGGVSNQPQHF

clone_size: .
v_call: TRBV14
j_call: TRBJ2-7
d_call: .
cdr3_nt: TGTGCCAGCAGCCTGGAGGGATTAAGCTCCTACGAGCAGAACTTC
cdr3_aa: CASSLEGLSSYEQNF

clone_size: many
v_call: TRBV4-1
j_call: TRBJ2-7
d_call: .
cdr3_nt: TGCGCCAGCAGCCAGTCGACAGGAACCTACGAGCAGTACTTC
cdr3_aa: CASSQSTGTYEQYF

clone_size: few
v_call: TRBV24-1
j_call: TRBJ2-3
d_call: .
cdr3_nt: TGTGCCACCAGTGATTTGGAAGCCGACCCGGCTGGGTACACAGATACGCAGTATTTT
cdr3_aa: CATSDLEADPAGYTDTQYF

clone_size: few
v_call: TRBV14
j_call: TRBJ2-1
d_call: .
cdr3_nt: TGTGCCAGCAGCCAAGATCTCACCTCGAGCCTCAACAATGAGCAGTTCTTC
cdr3_aa: CASSQDLTSSLNNEQFF

clone_size: few
v_call: TRBV12-3/TRBV12-4
j_call: TRBJ2-5
d_call: .
cdr3_nt: TGTGCCAGCAGTTTAAATCCCCTGGAGACCCAGTACTTC
cdr3_aa: CASSLNPLETQYF

clone_size: few
v_call: TRBV11-2
j_call: TRBJ2-7
d_call: .
cdr3_nt: TGTGCCAGCAGCTTAGTTGCTCTACACGAGCAGTACTTC
cdr3_aa: CASSLVALHEQYF

clone_size: .
v_call: TRBV7-9
j_call: TRBJ2-7
d_call: TRBD1
cdr3_nt: TGTGCCAGCAGCCCACCGGGACAGCCCTACGAGCAGTACTTC
cdr3_aa: CASSPPGQPYEQYF

clone_size: .
v_call: TRBV5-1
j_call: TRBJ2-3
d_call: .
cdr3_nt: TGCGCCAGCAGGCCAGGGGGGCGGGGGACCACAGATACGCAGTATTTT
cdr3_aa: CASRPGGRGTTDTQYF

clone_size: many
v_call: TRBV28
j_call: TRBJ2-1
d_call: TRBD2
cdr3_nt: TGTGCCAGCAGTTTTAACCCCGAAATAGCGGGAGTAGTGGAAAATGAGCAGTTCTTC
cdr3_aa: CASSFNPEIAGVVENEQFF

clone_size: .
v_call: TRBV27
j_call: TRBJ2-7
d_call: .
cdr3_nt: TGTGCCAGCATAGACGGATACGAGCAGTACTTC
cdr3_aa: CASIDGYEQYF

clone_size: few
v_call: TRBV6-5
j_call: TRBJ2-7
d_call: .
cdr3_nt: TGTGCCAGCAGTCAAGCGCGTAACTCCTACGAGCAGTACTTC
cdr3_aa: CASSQARNSYEQYF

clone_size: .
v_call: TRBV3-1
j_call: TRBJ1-5
d_call: .
cdr3_nt: TGTGCCAGCAGCCAAGATTCGGGGAATCAGCCCCAGCATTTT
cdr3_aa: CASSQDSGNQPQHF

clone_size: .
v_call: TRBV5-1
j_call: TRBJ2-2
d_call: .
cdr3_nt: TGCGCCAGCAGCTTGGGGCCAACAGGGAACACCGGGGAGCTGTTTTTT
cdr3_aa: CASSLGPTGNTGELFF

clone_size: few
v_call: TRBV5-1
j_call: TRBJ2-7
d_call: TRBD2
cdr3_nt: TGCGCCAGCAGCCCCGATGCGGGGGGTTTCGAGCAGTACTTC
cdr3_aa: CASSPDAGGFEQYF

clone_size: few
v_call: TRBV7-9
j_call: TRBJ2-7
d_call: .
cdr3_nt: TGTGCCAGCAGCTCACGCTACGAGCAGTACTTC
cdr3_aa: CASSSRYEQYF

clone_size: few
v_call: TRBV20-1
j_call: TRBJ2-2
d_call: TRBD2
cdr3_nt: TGCAGTGCTCCGGGAGGGCCTAGGACCACCGGGGAGCTGTTTTTT
cdr3_aa: CSAPGGPRTTGELFF

clone_size: once
v_call: TRBV20-1
j_call: TRBJ2-3
d_call: TRBD2
cdr3_nt: TGCAGTGCAAAGACCTCTAGCGGGAGGACAGATACGCAGTATTTT
cdr3_aa: CSAKTSSGRTDTQYF

clone_size: few
v_call: TRBV27
j_call: TRBJ2-7
d_call: TRBD2
cdr3_nt: TGTGCCAGCAGCCTAGCGGGTCTCCCCTACGAGCAGTACTTC
cdr3_aa: CASSLAGLPYEQYF

clone_size: .
v_call: TRBV6-1
j_call: TRBJ2-2
d_call: TRBD1
cdr3_nt: TGTGCCAGTCTAACAGACAGGGGCACCGGGGAGCTGTTTTTT
cdr3_aa: CASLTDRGTGELFF

clone_size: medium-sized
v_call: TRBV12-3/TRBV12-4
j_call: TRBJ2-1
d_call: TRBD2
cdr3_nt: TGTGCCAGCAGGAAACTAGCGGAGGATGGGAATGAGCAGTTCTTC
cdr3_aa: CASRKLAEDGNEQFF

clone_size: .
v_call: TRBV19
j_call: TRBJ2-1
d_call: TRBD2
cdr3_nt: TGTGCCAGTCACCCGGGACTAGTCTCCTACAATGAGCAGTTCTTC
cdr3_aa: CASHPGLVSYNEQFF

clone_size: .
v_call: TRBV20-1
j_call: TRBJ2-1
d_call: .
cdr3_nt: TGCAGTACTAGAGATGAGGGGCTGCCCTACAATGAGCAGTTCTTC
cdr3_aa: CSTRDEGLPYNEQFF

clone_size: .
v_call: TRBV6-5
j_call: TRBJ1-5
d_call: .
cdr3_nt: TGTGCCAGCAGTGACGGCCCAATGGTGGGCAATCAGCCCCAGCATTTT
cdr3_aa: CASSDGPMVGNQPQHF

clone_size: .
v_call: TRBV27
j_call: TRBJ2-7
d_call: TRBD2
cdr3_nt: TGTGCCAGCACCGGGACTAGAGCCTACGAGCAGTACTTC
cdr3_aa: CASTGTRAYEQYF

clone_size: few
v_call: TRBV12-3/TRBV12-4
j_call: TRBJ2-7
d_call: TRBD1
cdr3_nt: TGTGCCAGCAGTTTATACGGGGACAGGGGCTACGAGCAGTACTTC
cdr3_aa: CASSLYGDRGYEQYF

clone_size: medium-sized
v_call: TRBV5-1
j_call: TRBJ2-4
d_call: .
cdr3_nt: TGCGCCAGCAGCTTGGGAAACATTCAGTACTTC
cdr3_aa: CASSLGNIQYF

clone_size: many
v_call: TRBV13
j_call: TRBJ2-7
d_call: .
cdr3_nt: TGTGCCAGCAGCTTAGAACGGGTCGCCTACGAGCAGTACTTC
cdr3_aa: CASSLERVAYEQYF

clone_size: few
v_call: TRBV29-1
j_call: TRBJ2-7
d_call: TRBD2
cdr3_nt: TGCAGCGTCGTCATCGGGGGGGCTGGGGACGAGCAGTACTTC
cdr3_aa: CSVVIGGAGDEQYF

clone_size: .
v_call: TRBV20-1
j_call: TRBJ2-5
d_call: .
cdr3_nt: TGCAGTGCTCTCGCCCTCAGCGTTCAAGAGACCCAGTACTTC
cdr3_aa: CSALALSVQETQYF

clone_size: .
v_call: TRBV18
j_call: TRBJ1-2
d_call: .
cdr3_nt: TGTGCCAGCTCACCACCCACGGAGGGTTTCATTGGCTACACCTTC
cdr3_aa: CASSPPTEGFIGYTF

clone_size: .
v_call: TRBV2
j_call: TRBJ2-1
d_call: TRBD2
cdr3_nt: TGTGCCAGCAGTGGACTAGCGGGAGATAATGAGCAGTTCTTC
cdr3_aa: CASSGLAGDNEQFF

clone_size: few
v_call: TRBV12-3/TRBV12-4
j_call: TRBJ2-1
d_call: TRBD2
cdr3_nt: TGTGCCAGCAGCGGCGGGGCTAGCGGGAACTACAATGAGCAGTTCTTC
cdr3_aa: CASSGGASGNYNEQFF

clone_size: few
v_call: TRBV13
j_call: TRBJ1-2
d_call: .
cdr3_nt: TGTGCCAGCAGCGTTCGGCATGTGGCAGGCTATGGCTACACCTTC
cdr3_aa: CASSVRHVAGYGYTF

clone_size: medium-sized
v_call: TRBV6-5
j_call: TRBJ1-2
d_call: .
cdr3_nt: TGTGCCAGCAGAAACCGGTGGGAGGCCTATGGCTACACCTTC
cdr3_aa: CASRNRWEAYGYTF

clone_size: many
v_call: TRBV9
j_call: TRBJ2-7
d_call: TRBD2
cdr3_nt: TGTGCCAGCAGCGTAGATAGCGGGAGCGACGGCGAGCAGTACTTC
cdr3_aa: CASSVDSGSDGEQYF

clone_size: many
v_call: TRBV7-2
j_call: TRBJ1-1
d_call: .
cdr3_nt: TGTGCCAGCAGCCCACAGATGAACACTGAAGCTTTCTTT
cdr3_aa: CASSPQMNTEAFF

clone_size: few
v_call: TRBV7-9
j_call: TRBJ2-4
d_call: TRBD1
cdr3_nt: TGTGCCAGCAGCTTCCGGGACAGTAAAAACATTCAGTACTTC
cdr3_aa: CASSFRDSKNIQYF

clone_size: few
v_call: TRBV27
j_call: TRBJ2-2
d_call: TRBD2
cdr3_nt: TGTGCCAGCAGTCCGGGACTAGTTGACGGGGAGCTGTTTTTT
cdr3_aa: CASSPGLVDGELFF

clone_size: medium-sized
v_call: TRBV25-1
j_call: TRBJ1-6
d_call: .
cdr3_nt: TGTGCCAGCAGCAACTACGGGAATTCACCCCTCCACTTT
cdr3_aa: CASSNYGNSPLHF

clone_size: few
v_call: TRBV3-1
j_call: TRBJ2-3
d_call: .
cdr3_nt: TGTGCCAGCAGCCAAGATTATATGGATACGCAGTATTTT
cdr3_aa: CASSQDYMDTQYF

clone_size: few
v_call: TRBV27
j_call: TRBJ2-7
d_call: TRBD2
cdr3_nt: TGTGCCAGCAGTCTCCGACTAGCGTCGGGCGAGCAGTACTTC
cdr3_aa: CASSLRLASGEQYF